The rows below give T cell receptor beta chains drawn from one sample of a study of blood T cell repertoires in COVID-19. Sequencing was performed with immunoSEQ multiplex PCR; in TCRdb, only in-frame clones are kept and a portion is missing. The data hold approximately 59,000 clones, with over 75% observed a single time. Sequencing was performed on peripheral blood. These receptors came from a woman of 80 years or more with acute or convalescent COVID-19. Each CDR3 is given with its conserved first and last residue. The order of the fields is V gene, J gene, clone size, CDR3 protein. The size field is filled for only some rows; it gives once, few, many or a size class.

V: TRBV25-1
J: TRBJ2-2
size: few
CDR3: CASSSQGQGTGPGELFF

V: TRBV5-1
J: TRBJ1-1
size: -
CDR3: CASSLGGTVNTEAFF

V: TRBV4-2
J: TRBJ2-1
size: -
CDR3: CASSQAAAGGILNEQFF

V: TRBV28
J: TRBJ1-5
size: -
CDR3: CASSLFGGAGNQPQHF

V: TRBV7-9
J: TRBJ1-1
size: -
CDR3: CASSSWGGTEAFF

V: TRBV18
J: TRBJ1-1
size: once
CDR3: CASSPHRGNTEAFF

V: TRBV30
J: TRBJ1-5
size: -
CDR3: CAWSSSFWGGGSNQPQHF

V: TRBV28
J: TRBJ2-7
size: -
CDR3: CASSLITAYEQYF

V: TRBV15
J: TRBJ1-2
size: -
CDR3: CATSSQWGGTQVPNGYTF

V: TRBV6-6
J: TRBJ1-1
size: -
CDR3: CASFSGQMNTEAFF

V: TRBV4-3
J: TRBJ1-3
size: -
CDR3: CASSQMTGWGTIYF

V: TRBV2
J: TRBJ2-5
size: -
CDR3: CASSYLLTGGEETQYF

V: TRBV7-3
J: TRBJ2-1
size: -
CDR3: CASSRNSRGAGGYNEQFF

V: TRBV7-9
J: TRBJ2-4
size: -
CDR3: CASSPLDRGLGNIQYF

V: TRBV20-1
J: TRBJ2-5
size: once
CDR3: CSASPSGQPQETQYF

V: TRBV4-1
J: TRBJ2-7
size: -
CDR3: CASSQVGLYLGEQYF

V: TRBV7-8
J: TRBJ2-1
size: -
CDR3: CASSLGPRNNEQFF

V: TRBV5-1
J: TRBJ1-3
size: once
CDR3: CASSFDRNTIYF

V: TRBV9
J: TRBJ2-5
size: -
CDR3: CASSVGLTQETQYF

V: TRBV7-2
J: TRBJ1-6
size: -
CDR3: CASSPRGRESPLHF